This TCR beta chain was documented in a study of shared clonotypes between healthy human individuals. Trimming took off 0 bases at V and 4 bases at J, with 13 bases between the two ends. CDR1 is MDHEN, CDR2 SYDVKM, per germline. The CDR3 sequence is 15 residues long. Clones were read by immunoSEQ multiplex PCR, and TCRdb kept only the in-frame ones, dropping some. Of a few hundred thousand clones listed, approximately 97% are singletons. Input material: naive CD4+ T cells sorted from blood. The subset here: CD45RA+ positively selected. The V gene is TRBV28, the J gene TRBJ2-7, with a possible D match to TRBD2 (5 bases). This clonotype was sampled from a woman aged 25 to 39 in good health. CDR3 in amino acids: CASSLWFGMRYEQYF. The CDR3 DNA reads as TGTGCCAGCAGTTTATGGTTCGGGATGCGGTACGAGCAGTACTTC.